The T cell receptor beta chain under discussion was sequenced for a study of cytomegalovirus exposure and HLA in healthy donors. Notes on the study in general: It was assumed in the presence/absence analyses that sequencing depth was roughly uniform across donors.

Concerning this clone: What it binds is unknown.

PCR primers comprised 60 Vbeta and 13 Jbeta primers. Generated by immunoSEQ multiplex PCR, the TCRdb table keeps only in-frame clones and is missing some. The sample shows approximately 190,000 clones, 75% to 90% of them seen only once. Trimming removed 7 bases from V and 5 bases from J; junction bases left unmatched: 5. Germline CDR1 and CDR2: MNHEY and SMNVEV (reference sequence). CDR3 length: 13 residues. Sequenced sample: PBMCs. The chain couples TRBV27 to TRBJ2-4; 7 positions agree with TRBD2. This TCR came from a man aged 35 to 55 in good health and CMV-seropositive. The CDR3 protein is CASKVSGENIQYF. For the CDR3, the DNA is TGTGCCAGCAAGGTGAGCGGGGAAAACATTCAGTACTTC.